The clone carrying this T cell receptor (beta chain) was counted between two and nine times. Its specificity is unknown. The sample originates from a study of T-cell reconstitution after alpha-beta-depleted transplantation in children. Preparation of the TCRbeta library used unique molecular identifiers. TCRdb reprocessed the PCR reads with MiXCR, giving one entry per CDR3 protein. This sample yields 450,000 to 600,000 distinct CDR3 sequences, of which roughly 13% are seen a single time; about 2.2% belongs to the top ten. With 0 bases removed from V and 6 bases from J, the gap between germline ends came to 15 bases. The CDR3 has 16 residues. Study conclusions and caveats: The authors attributed T-cell counts and diversity one year after transplant mostly to newly produced T cells. Several hundred rapidly expanded clones from non-depleted graft cells reportedly supplied alpha-beta T cells about two months post-transplant. Some patients' high day-60 TCRbeta diversity was attributed to recipient cells surviving conditioning.

The source was PBMCs, mostly from graft donor cells, collected 360 days after TCRalphabeta/CD19-depleted stem cell transplant. The chain joins TRBV23-1 to TRBJ1-5; perhaps TRBD1 as D (6 bases). TRBV23-1 is an open reading frame, and its role is uncertain. The clonotype originates from a male patient between 10 and 17 years old who had a stem cell transplant for acute myeloid leukemia, so the T cells may come from the graft donor. The DNA for the CDR3 is TGCGCCAGCAGTCAATCGAGGGGGGGGCTTGGTCAGCCCCAGCATTTT. It translates to CASSQSRGGLGQPQHF.